The 20 T cell receptor beta chains below were found in one sample sequenced in a study of vaccination and CD4 T cells after COVID-19. Sequencing of DNA taken from cultured CD4+ T cells relied on the Oncomine TCR Beta short-read assay. TCRdb re-called the PCR reads through MiXCR, storing one row per CDR3 protein. Of about 21,000 distinct CDR3 sequences detected, 46% appear once; the ten largest clones hold 10% to 15%. Time point reported: late sampling 161 to 241 days after vaccination in three convalescent patients. Treatment noted: roughly nine-day PBMC culture with coronavirus spike peptide pools or control peptides (ViraFEST assay). What these receptors recognize is not known. Sequences were derived from CD4+ T cells from blood, cultured in vitro, sampled about 7 months after SARS-CoV-2 vaccination. Receptors originate from a human donor who had recovered from COVID-19.

The rearrangement links TRBV27 to TRBJ1-6; D is unclear. V was cut by 3 bases and J by 3 bases, with 9 bases left in between. Per germline, CDR1 MNHEY and CDR2 SMNVEV (reference sequence). The CDR3 is 15 residues long. This chain's CDR3 is CASSFAGFYNSPLHF. In DNA form, the CDR3 reads TGTGCCAGCAGTTTCGCGGGCTTCTATAATTCACCCCTCCACTTT.

The chain recombines TRBV5-4 with TRBJ2-7; 10 nucleotides agree with TRBD1. V lost 4 bases and J lost 3; bases outside the gene matches: 7. The germline CDR1 and CDR2 sequences are SGHNT and YYREEE (reference sequence). This CDR3 region has 15 residues. Here the CDR3 DNA reads TGTGCCAGCAGCGCGGGACAGGGGTGGAGCTACGAGCAGTACTTC. As protein: CASSAGQGWSYEQYF.

This clonotype was observed a handful of times. V gene TRBV6-1 combines with J gene TRBJ2-7; TRBD1 matches 7 bases. Per the germline V gene, CDR1 is MNHNS and CDR2 is SASEGT. Trimming took 6 bases from V and 5 from J; bases not matched to a gene: 13. The CDR3 spans 15 residues. CDR3: CASRILTGNPDEQYF. CDR3 nucleotide sequence: TGTGCCAGCAGAATCCTGACAGGGAACCCTGACGAGCAGTACTTC.

The chain uses TRBV2 and TRBJ2-7, with 8 positions matching TRBD2. CDR3 length: 13 residues. Germline CDR1 is SNHLY and CDR2 is FYNNEI. The V and J ends lost 1 base and 6 bases, in that order; junction bases with no gene match: 2. The CDR3 spells CASSEGTSREQYF. CDR3 in DNA: TGTGCCAGCAGTGAAGGGACTAGCCGCGAGCAGTACTTC.

This clonotype was found a few times. The chain recombines TRBV20-1 with TRBJ1-2; D ambiguous. CDR1 is DFQATT and CDR2 is SNEGSKA in the germline V gene (reference sequence). The CDR3 extends over 12 amino acids. V lost 5 bases, J lost 5 bases, and 12 bases lay in between. CDR3 amino acids: CSAPSWGYGYTF. CDR3 DNA sequence: TGCAGTGCTCCATCCTGGGGATATGGCTACACCTTC.

The sample holds a few counts of this clonotype. The J gene is TRBJ1-6, the V gene TRBV4-1; D is ambiguous. The CDR3 is 16 residues long. The V end was cut by 1 base, the J end by 5 bases, with 12 bases between. Germline CDR1 and CDR2: MGHRA and YSYEKL. The CDR3 here is CASSQVLDVDNSPLHF. For the CDR3, the DNA is TGCGCCAGCAGCCAAGTTTTGGACGTTGATAATTCACCCCTCCACTTT.

This clonotype was detected only once. The CDR3 sequence: CASSLGGLSETQYF. CDR3 coding DNA: TGTGCCAGCAGCTTAGGTGGTCTATCGGAGACCCAGTACTTC. The V gene is TRBV7-6, the J gene TRBJ2-5, with D hard to call. Per the germline V gene, CDR1 is SGHVS and CDR2 is FNYEAQ. V lost 1 base and J 5 bases, leaving 11 bases between the germline ends. This CDR3 comprises 14 residues. The full variable domain, in which reference TRBV7-6 and TRBJ2-5 provide the parts outside the CDR3, is GAGVSQSPRYKVTKRGQDVALRCDPISGHVSLYWYRQALGQGPEFLTYFNYEAQQDKSGLPNDRFSAERPEGSISTLTIQRTEQRDSAMYRCASSLGGLSETQYFGPGTRLLVL.

V usage is TRBV7-8 and J usage is TRBJ2-3; weak D call: TRBD1 (6 bases). V was clipped by 5 bases and J by 2 bases, with 14 bases between them. CDR1 and CDR2 from the germline V gene are SGHVS and FQNEAQ. The CDR3 is 15 residues long. The DNA of the CDR3 is TGTGCCAGCAGCAAGACAGGAGCCTACACAGATACGCAGTATTTT. Its translation: CASSKTGAYTDTQYF.

Only a few counts were recorded for this clonotype. The gene calls are TRBV2 and TRBJ1-5, with 10 bases that match TRBD1. Unmatched junction bases numbered 6, after V lost 4 bases and J lost 6 bases. Germline V lookup: CDR1 SNHLY, CDR2 FYNNEI. The CDR3 runs to 15 residues. The CDR3 DNA sequence: TGTGCCAGCAGTGGCGACAGGGGGCATCGTCAGCCCCAGCATTTT. It specifies CASSGDRGHRQPQHF.

This rearrangement joins TRBV20-1 to TRBJ2-7; 7 bases are shared with TRBD2. The CDR3 has 17 residues. CDR1 is DFQATT and CDR2 is SNEGSKA in the germline V gene (reference sequence). The V and J ends lost 3 bases and 5 bases, in that order; junction bases with no gene match: 19. CDR3 DNA sequence: TGCAGTGCTAGGGCCCGGATGGGAGGCGGGAGTATCCACGAGCAGTACTTC. It yields the protein CSARARMGGGSIHEQYF.

The chain carries TRBV28 and TRBJ2-3; TRBD2 matches at 7 bases. The CDR3 has 15 residues. Germline loops: CDR1 MDHEN, CDR2 SYDVKM. V lost 4 bases to trimming and J lost 8 bases; unmatched junction nucleotides: 12. CDR3 protein: CASSSTPAGDGTQYF. CDR3 DNA: TGTGCCAGCAGTTCCACCCCGGCGGGAGATGGTACGCAGTATTTT. Filled out from reference TRBV28 and TRBJ2-3, the complete variable domain reads DVKVTQSSRYLVKRTGEKVFLECVQDMDHENMFWYRQDPGLGLRLIYFSYDVKMKEKGDIPEGYSVSREKKERFSLILESASTNQTSMYLCASSSTPAGDGTQYFGPGTRLTVL.

The gene calls are TRBV6-4 and TRBJ2-5; tentatively, D is TRBD1 (5 bases). Germline assignment: CDR1 MRHNA and CDR2 SNTAGT. This CDR3 contains 13 residues. Trimming took 0 bases from V and 5 from J, leaving 7 bases between them. The CDR3 nucleotides are TGTGCCAGCAGTGACTCACCAGGGGAGACCCAGTACTTC. This encodes CASSDSPGETQYF.

The genes are TRBV27 and TRBJ2-1; D is perhaps TRBD1 or TRBD2 (7 bases each). Germline V gene sequence: CDR1 MNHEY, CDR2 SMNVEV (reference sequence). The CDR3 runs to 15 residues. Trimming took 7 bases from V and 3 from J, leaving 16 bases between them. CDR3 DNA sequence: TGTGCCAGCATGGGGGAGGGACAGAACTACAATGAGCAGTTCTTC. Its protein is CASMGEGQNYNEQFF.

Within the sample, this clonotype is hyperexpanded. The chain carries TRBV20-1 and TRBJ1-6; D is possibly TRBD1 (6 bases). This CDR3 spans 17 amino acids. The germline V gene encodes CDR1 DFQATT and CDR2 SNEGSKA (reference sequence). V was pared by 0 bases and J by 0 bases, with 12 bases between. The CDR3 is CSARDRTESSYNSPLHF. The DNA for the CDR3 is TGCAGTGCTAGAGATCGGACAGAGAGCTCCTATAATTCACCCCTCCACTTT.

This clonotype came up a few times. The genes are TRBV15 and TRBJ2-7; 9 positions match TRBD1. The CDR3 spans 15 residues. Germline trimming cut 3 bases from V and 1 base from J; bases unmatched to any gene: 4. Germline values: CDR1 LNHNV, CDR2 YYDKDF (reference sequence). As DNA, the CDR3 is TGTGCCACCAGCAGGGGGACAGGGTGGTCCTACGAGCAGTACTTC. Protein: CATSRGTGWSYEQYF.

This clonotype was observed a few times. This sequence joins TRBV2 and TRBJ1-6; 12 bases fit TRBD1. This CDR3 is built from 14 residues. The V gene's germline CDR1 is SNHLY and CDR2 FYNNEI. The junction had 4 bases not matched to a gene; V was cut back by 7 bases and J by 9 bases. CDR3 sequence (DNA): TGTGCCAGCAACCCGGGACAGGGGGCTTCACCCCTCCACTTT. Its protein product is CASNPGQGASPLHF.

The CDR3 DNA sequence: TGTGCCGGCACCAGGGGGGAGTCGAGTGGAACCCAGCATTTT. Its protein product is CAGTRGESSGTQHF. The chain uses TRBV11-3 and TRBJ1-5; 7 nucleotides align to TRBD1. V lost 11 bases and J lost 11; bases outside the gene matches: 18. Germline CDR1 is SGHNT and CDR2 is YENEEA. The CDR3 extends over 14 amino acids. The complete variable domain, with remaining parts taken from reference TRBV11-3 and TRBJ1-5, reads EAGVVQSPRYKIIEKKQPVAFWCNPISGHNTLYWYLQNLGQGPELLIRYENEEAVDDSQLPKDRFSAERLKGVDSTLKIQPAELGDSAVYLCAGTRGESSGTQHFGDGTRLSIL.

The chain couples TRBV5-5 to TRBJ1-2; D gene ambiguous. With 1 base removed from V and 4 bases from J, the gap between germline ends came to 8 bases. Germline assignment: CDR1 SGHKS and CDR2 YYEKEE (reference sequence). This CDR3 contains 13 residues. CDR3: CASSLPPSYGYTF. The CDR3 nucleotides are TGTGCCAGCAGCTTGCCTCCCAGCTATGGCTACACCTTC.

The chain combines TRBV5-1 with TRBJ2-5; D unresolved. Between the trimmed V and J ends, which lost 0 bases and 10 bases, there was a span of 10 bases. CDR3 length equals 12 residues. Germline V gene data show CDR1 as SGHRS and CDR2 as YFSETQ. CDR3 protein: CASSLDPWDQYF. CDR3 nucleotide sequence: TGCGCCAGCAGCTTGGATCCCTGGGACCAGTACTTC. The full variable domain, rest sourced from reference TRBV5-1 and TRBJ2-5, is KAGVTQTPRYLIKTRGQQVTLSCSPISGHRSVSWYQQTPGQGLQFLFEYFSETQRNKGNFPGRFSGRQFSNSRSEMNVSTLELGDSALYLCASSLDPWDQYFGPGTRLLVL.

This clonotype was detected only a few times. The rearrangement joins TRBV6-2 or TRBV6-3 to TRBJ1-2; D unresolved. Trimming stripped 1 base from V and 5 bases from J, with 8 bases between. Germline V CDR1 and CDR2: MNHEY, SVGEGT. The CDR3 is made up of 13 amino acids. This CDR3 is CASSYLERYGYTF. CDR3 sequence (DNA): TGTGCCAGCAGTTACTTAGAACGGTATGGCTACACCTTC.